These T cell receptor beta chains were read from a single sample in a study of cytomegalovirus exposure and HLA in healthy donors. Profiled with immunoSEQ multiplex PCR; TCRdb holds only in-frame clones, not every one. The repertoire holds roughly 250,000 clones, with 80% to 90% as singletons. Source material: PBMCs. These receptors came from a woman in her thirties or forties in good health and CMV-seropositive. Both conserved end residues are trimmed from each CDR3. Fields, in order: D gene, CDR3 length, J gene, V gene, CDR3 protein. A D gene is named only where the DNA matches it firmly.

>-|15|TRBJ1-5|TRBV27
ASSFGGDLGINQPQH
>TRBD2|14|TRBJ2-7|TRBV7-9
ASSLGRGLAEPEQY
>-|13|TRBJ1-4|TRBV4-3
ASSQGQTLGEKLF
>TRBD1|13|TRBJ1-5|TRBV5-1
ASSPGQGTTQPQH
>TRBD2|15|TRBJ2-7|TRBV7-2
ASSLALAGGFSYEQY
>-|14|TRBJ2-3|TRBV15
ATSREGSGFTDTQY
>TRBD2|14|TRBJ2-1|TRBV27
ASSLLPVGRANEQF
>-|12|TRBJ1-1|TRBV25-1
ASKEGPWNTEAF
>TRBD1|14|TRBJ2-3|TRBV27
ASSLSWDRGHHTQY
>-|11|TRBJ2-7|TRBV6-6
ASTETGTYEQY
>-|11|TRBJ2-7|TRBV27
ANPPAGFCEQY
>-|11|TRBJ2-2|TRBV27
ASSFLNTGELF
>TRBD1|12|TRBJ2-7|TRBV9
ASSPDRVPYEQY
>-|13|TRBJ1-6|TRBV28
ASSLSGVGNSPLH
>-|11|TRBJ1-1|TRBV18
ASSPRGRTEAF
>-|13|TRBJ1-4|TRBV6-1
ASSEGGGSSEKLF
>-|12|TRBJ1-1|TRBV9
ASSAGTLNTEAF
>-|13|TRBJ1-3|TRBV6-5
ASSYSGGTGNTIY
>-|15|TRBJ1-2|TRBV19
ASSIDLSAGGNYGYT
>TRBD2|14|TRBJ2-1|TRBV2
ASSHLGLAGAGEQF
>TRBD2|14|TRBJ2-2|TRBV19
ASSIRLAQNTGELF
>TRBD1|14|TRBJ2-7|TRBV11-3
ASSPLPGQGLYEQY
>TRBD2|14|TRBJ2-2|TRBV9
ASSASGTSGIGELF
>-|12|TRBJ1-2|TRBV6-1
ASSDPGANYGYT
>TRBD1|15|TRBJ2-2|TRBV27
ASSGLGGQGVTGELF
>TRBD1|15|TRBJ2-2|TRBV25-1
ASSPGQGAFRTGELF
>TRBD1|12|TRBJ1-1|TRBV28
ASSSTGGGPEAF
>-|14|TRBJ1-6|TRBV7-2
ASSFGASSYNSPLH
>-|13|TRBJ1-1|TRBV28
ASSPQGGVGTEAF
>-|13|TRBJ1-1|TRBV7-6
ASSLNRGGTPEAF
>-|12|TRBJ2-1|TRBV7-2
ASRGGASTGEQF
>TRBD1|13|TRBJ2-2|TRBV7-2
ASSHGQGETGELF
>TRBD2|15|TRBJ2-7|TRBV4-3
ASSHGPLAGGSYEQY
>-|12|TRBJ1-6|TRBV30
AWSVPGSNSPLH
>TRBD1|12|TRBJ2-7|TRBV9
ASSASGGGYEQY
>-|15|TRBJ1-1|TRBV4-3
ASSQDLWGARGNEAF
>TRBD2|13|TRBJ2-1|TRBV9
ASSVVAGGGNEQF
>-|10|TRBJ2-7|TRBV6-1
ASTEGPGEQY
>-|15|TRBJ1-2|TRBV28
ASSSSDLLQGHYGYT
>-|14|TRBJ2-7|TRBV6-1
ASSEALVAEAYEQY
>TRBD2|11|TRBJ2-7|TRBV7-3
ASSLTASGMAY
>-|15|TRBJ2-6|TRBV25-1
ASSDRTPSSGANVLT
>TRBD1|14|TRBJ1-6|TRBV13
ASRSRQGLGNSPLH
>TRBD2|12|TRBJ2-3|TRBV6-5
ASSGLASTDTQY
>-|16|TRBJ2-2|TRBV7-2
ASSLRGGGITNTGELF
>TRBD1|12|TRBJ1-2|TRBV19
ASRVWGQSNGYT
>TRBD1|14|TRBJ1-5|TRBV7-8
ASSLGQGGSNQPQH
>TRBD2|15|TRBJ2-7|TRBV30
AWSVRVLAGQSYEQY
>-|12|TRBJ2-6|TRBV7-9
ASSTRAGANVLT
>-|10|TRBJ1-1|TRBV2
ATPTGNTEAF
>TRBD1|14|TRBJ1-2|TRBV28
ASSGGGGQSNYGYT
>-|12|TRBJ1-2|TRBV10-3
ATREGEFNYGYT
>-|11|TRBJ2-1|TRBV5-8
ANSQHPRDEQF
>TRBD1|10|TRBJ2-7|TRBV18
ASSTTGDEQY
>TRBD1|13|TRBJ2-5|TRBV7-9
ASSTGQGDRETQY
>TRBD1|14|TRBJ2-2|TRBV19
ASTLDRGQGTGELF
>TRBD2|13|TRBJ2-3|TRBV27
ASSPVTSGRVSQY
>-|12|TRBJ2-1|TRBV4-3
ASSQEWANNEQF
>-|13|TRBJ1-1|TRBV19
ASSIGGQGNTEAF
>-|12|TRBJ2-7|TRBV7-2
ASSLSIDSYEQY